This TCR beta chain was found in a study of shared T cell receptors in the human thymus. Assay used: immunoSEQ multiplex PCR; TCRdb lists only in-frame clones, some missing. The sample shows 640,000 or so clones, around 87% of them seen only once. Trimming cost V 5 bases and J 2 bases, with 13 bases left between them. The germline V gene encodes CDR1 MNHEY and CDR2 SMNVEV (reference sequence). The CDR3 is made up of 14 amino acids. These sequences were also reported in another study, on human thymus T cells. From that paper: Resections obtained during corrective heart surgery supplied the thymus tissue.

Sample: thymocytes. The TCR sequence derives from a boy younger than two with a congenital heart defect. The V and J genes are TRBV27 and TRBJ2-7, with D perhaps TRBD1 (6 bases). CDR3 sequence reads: CASSLRQEPYEQYF. CDR3 nucleotide sequence: TGTGCCAGCAGTCTACGACAGGAACCCTACGAGCAGTACTTC.